A single sample gave rise to the 2 T cell receptor beta chains below, sequenced in a study of T cell repertoires in cytomegalovirus infection. TCRdb recomputed calls from the reads with MiXCR, one row per CDR3 protein. The repertoire has approximately 500,000 distinct CDR3 sequences, 16% of them found once; the top ten carry 24%. Sequencing was performed on CD8+ T cells from PBMCs. These TCRs come from a human donor in good health (CMV status not recorded). Some clones in this sample may be carry-over from other donors' samples.

The V and J genes are TRBV14 and TRBJ1-2, with D possibly matching TRBD1 (6 bases). Germline V gene lookup returns CDR1 SGHDN and CDR2 FVKESK. This CDR3 spans 14 amino acids. Trimming removed 1 base at V and 6 bases at J, with 12 bases between. CDR3 amino acids: CASSQAGGADGYTF. In nucleotides, the CDR3 is TGTGCCAGCAGCCAAGCCGGGGGCGCAGATGGCTACACCTTC.

This clonotype was found a few times. A read error may explain this, as a much larger clone is one base away. The genes are TRBV14 and TRBJ2-1; no reliable D call. The V gene's germline CDR1 is SGHDN and CDR2 FVKESK. There are 11 residues in the CDR3. The ends were cut back, 5 bases at V and 7 bases at J, with 6 bases in the middle. The CDR3 DNA is TGTGCCAGCAGCGAAAAGAATGAGCAGTTCTTC. The encoded protein is CASSEKNEQFF.